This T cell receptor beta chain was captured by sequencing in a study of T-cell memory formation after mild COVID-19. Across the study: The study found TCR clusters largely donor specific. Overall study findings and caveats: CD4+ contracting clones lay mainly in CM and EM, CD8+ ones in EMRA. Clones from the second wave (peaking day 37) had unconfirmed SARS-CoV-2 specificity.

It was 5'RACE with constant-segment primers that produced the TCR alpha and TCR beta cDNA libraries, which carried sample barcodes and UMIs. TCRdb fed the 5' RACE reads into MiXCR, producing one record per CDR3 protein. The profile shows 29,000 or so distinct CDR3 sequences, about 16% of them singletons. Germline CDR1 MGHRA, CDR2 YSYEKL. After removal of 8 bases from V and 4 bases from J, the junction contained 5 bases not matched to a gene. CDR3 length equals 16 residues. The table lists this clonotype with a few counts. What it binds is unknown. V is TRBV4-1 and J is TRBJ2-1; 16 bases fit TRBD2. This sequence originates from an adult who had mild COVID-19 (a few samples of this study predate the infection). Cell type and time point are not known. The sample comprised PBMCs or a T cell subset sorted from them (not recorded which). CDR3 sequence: CASGTSGGASYNEQFF. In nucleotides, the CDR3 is TGCGCCAGCGGGACTAGCGGGGGGGCCTCATACAATGAGCAGTTCTTC.